This is a list of T cell receptor beta chains from one sample in a study of blood T cells in healthy people across ages. TCRdb itself ran the 5' RACE reads through MiXCR, one entry per CDR3 protein. The table lists 600,000 or so distinct CDR3 sequences, less than 35% of them singletons, with 15% to 18% in the top ten. Input material: blood. All receptors come from an elderly woman in good health. Each CDR3 is given with its conserved first and last residue. The D gene is left open where the match is weak. Clone size, where shown, is once, few, many, or a class for clones that have expanded.

many	TRBV7-2	.	TRBJ1-1	TGTGCCAGCAGCCGAACAGACGCCTACACTGAAGCTTTCTTT	CASSRTDAYTEAFF
many	TRBV7-2	.	TRBJ2-5	TGTGCCACCACCGCCGGGAGGACAGGAGAGACCCAGTACTTC	CATTAGRTGETQYF
.	TRBV5-1	TRBD2	TRBJ2-5	TGCGCCAGCAGCGAGGGCGGGGGGGCCAATGAGCAGTACTTC	CASSEGGGANEQYF
many	TRBV7-2	.	TRBJ2-5	TGTGCCAGCAGCTTAGCCGGGACGGGGGTTTGGGGAGAGACCCAGTACTTC	CASSLAGTGVWGETQYF
many	TRBV27	TRBD1	TRBJ2-1	TGTGCCAGCAGTCGGGGACAGGGGGTATCAAATGAGCAGTTCTTC	CASSRGQGVSNEQFF
many	TRBV14	.	TRBJ2-7	TGTGCCAGCAGCCAAGATTTCTGGAACTCCTACGAGCAGTACTTC	CASSQDFWNSYEQYF
many	TRBV20-1	TRBD1	TRBJ2-1	TGCAGTGCCCTACCAGGACAGGGCCTTTTAAGCTCCTACAATGAGCAGTTCTTC	CSALPGQGLLSSYNEQFF
.	TRBV5-1	TRBD2	TRBJ2-1	TGCCTTGGCGGGGGGGCCAATGAACAGTCCTTC	CLGGGANEQSF
.	TRBV29-1	.	TRBJ1-2	TGCAGCGTTGTACGCCAGGGAGGAGGCTACACCTTC	CSVVRQGGGYTF
many	TRBV20-1	.	TRBJ1-2	TGCAGTGCCGATCCCAGGACGGATGGCTACACCTTC	CSADPRTDGYTF
.	TRBV20-1	TRBD1	TRBJ2-2	TGCAGTGCTTGGGACAGGGGCTACACCGGGGAGCTGTTTTTT	CSAWDRGYTGELFF
many	TRBV20-1	.	TRBJ2-2	TGCAGTGCTCGCCCGGGGCTGAACACCGGGGAGCTGTTTTTT	CSARPGLNTGELFF
once	TRBV5-1	.	TRBJ1-1	TGCGCCAGCAAAGGGGCGTCTGAAGCTTTCTTT	CASKGASEAFF
many	TRBV5-4	.	TRBJ1-2	TGTGCCAGCAGCGTGCAACGGGCTCGCGGCTATGGCTACACCTTC	CASSVQRARGYGYTF
.	TRBV20-1	TRBD1	TRBJ2-5	TGCAGTGCCCTCCGGGACAGGGGGGGGAATGAGCAGTACTTC	CSALRDRGGNEQYF
many	TRBV7-9	.	TRBJ1-2	TGTGCCAGCAGCCCTGAGACAGCCCCTGATGGCTACACCTTC	CASSPETAPDGYTF
many	TRBV9	.	TRBJ2-7	TGTGCCAGCAGCGTAGCGGGCAGGGGCTACGAGCAGTACTTC	CASSVAGRGYEQYF
many	TRBV19	.	TRBJ2-5	TGTGCCAGTAGTATGGCTGGGGGCTTACAAGAGACCCAGTACTTC	CASSMAGGLQETQYF
.	TRBV5-6	.	TRBJ1-5	TGTGCCAGCAGTACTATTCTCAGCAATCAGCCCCAGCATTTT	CASSTILSNQPQHF
many	TRBV5-5	TRBD1	TRBJ2-5	TGTGCCAGCAGCCCGATCCTGACAGGGATAGGGGAGACCCAGTACTTC	CASSPILTGIGETQYF
.	TRBV29-1	.	TRBJ1-1	TGCAGCCTAGGAGGGTTGGGCACTGAAGCTTTCTTT	CSLGGLGTEAFF
.	TRBV18	TRBD1	TRBJ1-2	TGTGCCAGCTCCGGGACAGGGGGCGCGAGTGGCTACACCTTC	CASSGTGGASGYTF
.	TRBV16	.	TRBJ1-2	TGTGCCAGCAGTCCTAAAATCGATGGCTACACCTTC	CASSPKIDGYTF
many	TRBV20-1	TRBD2	TRBJ2-1	TGCAGTGCTAGAGAAAGCGGGGGTATCAACAATGAGCAGTTCTTC	CSARESGGINNEQFF
.	TRBV19	TRBD1	TRBJ2-7	TGTGCCAGTAGTATCCAGACAGGGGGTTACGAGCAGTACTTC	CASSIQTGGYEQYF
.	TRBV6-5	TRBD2	TRBJ2-3	TGTGCCAGCAGTTATGGGTGGAAGCGGGGGAACACAGATACGCAGTATTTT	CASSYGWKRGNTDTQYF
many	TRBV9	TRBD1	TRBJ2-5	TGTGCCAGCAGCGTAGGGGACAGCCAAGAGACCCAGTACTTC	CASSVGDSQETQYF
.	TRBV4-3	.	TRBJ1-1	TGCGCCAGCAGCCAAGCCCTTCGTACTGAAGCTTTCTTT	CASSQALRTEAFF
many	TRBV28	.	TRBJ1-4	TGTGCCAGCAGGCCAACAGGACGTAATGAAAAACTGTTTTTT	CASRPTGRNEKLFF
many	TRBV10-3	.	TRBJ2-7	TGTGCCATCAGTGTTGAGGTATCCTACTACGAGCAGTACTTC	CAISVEVSYYEQYF
many	TRBV4-1	TRBD1	TRBJ1-4	TGCGCCAGCAGCCCCCGGGACAGCCTAGGTAGACTGTTTTTT	CASSPRDSLGRLFF
many	TRBV14	TRBD1	TRBJ2-1	TGTGCCAGCAGCCCGACCGGGACAGGCGACAATGAGCAGTTCTTC	CASSPTGTGDNEQFF
many	TRBV2	.	TRBJ2-7	TGTGCCAGCAGCGAAACGGACTCGGATCCGGGCTCCTACGAGCAGTACTTC	CASSETDSDPGSYEQYF
many	TRBV27	TRBD1	TRBJ1-5	TGTGCCAGCAGCTTCAGGGGGGCAGGGGATCAGCCCCAGCATTTT	CASSFRGAGDQPQHF